This TCR beta chain comes out of a study of T cells in Graves' hyperthyroidism and ophthalmopathy. General study results and limits: Most thyroid clonotypes expanded above 0.001 appeared in blood too.

Amplified TCR beta CDR3 regions came from RNA transcripts. HTBI primers were used for first-round RT-PCR of the TCR CDR3. Via MiXCR, TCRdb re-called the multiplex PCR reads, giving one row per CDR3 protein. The sample shows 490,000 or so distinct CDR3 sequences, roughly 23% of them seen only once. V was cut by 5 bases and J by 1 base, with 21 bases left in between. Germline CDR1 reads MDHEN; CDR2 reads SYDVKM. CDR3 size: 18 residues. This clonotype has at least ten counts. What it binds is unknown. Sequenced: blood. This sequence was found in a woman in her 70s with Graves' ophthalmopathy. This chain joins TRBV28 and TRBJ2-1, with a tentative D call TRBD1 (6 bases). In DNA form, the CDR3 reads TGTGCCAGCAGTACCCCAGGGGAGCCGGAAGGATCCTACAATGAGCAGTTCTTC. Translating it yields CASSTPGEPEGSYNEQFF.